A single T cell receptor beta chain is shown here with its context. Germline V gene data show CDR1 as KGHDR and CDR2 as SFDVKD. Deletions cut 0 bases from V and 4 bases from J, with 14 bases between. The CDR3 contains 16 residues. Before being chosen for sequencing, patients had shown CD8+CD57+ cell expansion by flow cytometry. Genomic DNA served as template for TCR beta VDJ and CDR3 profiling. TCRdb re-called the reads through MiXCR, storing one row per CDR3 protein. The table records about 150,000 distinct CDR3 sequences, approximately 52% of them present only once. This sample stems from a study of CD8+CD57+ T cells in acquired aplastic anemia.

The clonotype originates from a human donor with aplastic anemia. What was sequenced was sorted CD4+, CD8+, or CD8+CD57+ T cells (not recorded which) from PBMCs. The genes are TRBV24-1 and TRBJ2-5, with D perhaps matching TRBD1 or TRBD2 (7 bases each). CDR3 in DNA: TGTGCCACCAGTGATTTGCGGACAGGCGGGGGAGAGACCCAGTACTTC. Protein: CATSDLRTGGGETQYF.